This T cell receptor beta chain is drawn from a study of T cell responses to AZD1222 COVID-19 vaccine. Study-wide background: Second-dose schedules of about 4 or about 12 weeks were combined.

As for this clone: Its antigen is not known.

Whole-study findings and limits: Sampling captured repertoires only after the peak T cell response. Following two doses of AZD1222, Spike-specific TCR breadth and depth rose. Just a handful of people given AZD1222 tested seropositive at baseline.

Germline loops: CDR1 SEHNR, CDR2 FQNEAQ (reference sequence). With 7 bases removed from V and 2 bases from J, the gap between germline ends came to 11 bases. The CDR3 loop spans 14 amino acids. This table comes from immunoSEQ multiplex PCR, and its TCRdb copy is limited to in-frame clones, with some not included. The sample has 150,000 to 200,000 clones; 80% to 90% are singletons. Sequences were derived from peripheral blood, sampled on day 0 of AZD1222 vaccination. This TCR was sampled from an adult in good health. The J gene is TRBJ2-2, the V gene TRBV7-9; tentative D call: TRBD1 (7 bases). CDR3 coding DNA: TGTGCCAGCACGGGGGACAGAAACACCGGGGAGCTGTTTTTT. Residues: CASTGDRNTGELFF.